These 14 T cell receptor beta chains came from one sample sequenced in a study of vaccination and CD4 T cells after COVID-19. Treatment: roughly ten-day PBMC culture with coronavirus spike peptide pools or control peptides (ViraFEST assay). Oncomine TCR Beta short-read sequencing was applied to DNA from cultured CD4+ T cells. TCRdb reanalysed the PCR reads using MiXCR and keeps one entry per CDR3 protein. The table includes around 13,000 distinct CDR3 sequences, 65% to 85% detected once. These TCRs are of unknown antigen specificity. The source material was CD4+ T cells from blood, cultured in vitro. These receptors originate from a human donor who had recovered from COVID-19.

CDR3: CSAPAAPSNEKLFF. The CDR3 nucleotides are TGCAGTGCCCCCGCAGCCCCCTCTAATGAAAAACTGTTTTTT. V gene TRBV20-1 combines with J gene TRBJ1-4, with D uncertain. Trimming stripped 6 bases from V and 3 bases from J, with 14 bases between. CDR1 and CDR2 (germline): DFQATT, SNEGSKA (reference sequence). The CDR3 is 14 amino acids.

This sequence joins TRBV4-1 and TRBJ1-2; a weak D match, TRBD1 (5 bases). Looked up from germline, CDR1 is MGHRA and CDR2 is YSYEKL. There are 16 residues in the CDR3. The V end was cut by 0 bases, the J end by 4 bases, with 15 bases between. CDR3 bases: TGCGCCAGCAGCCAAGAGGAGGCAGGGAAACGCTATGGCTACACCTTC. Its translation: CASSQEEAGKRYGYTF.

CDR3 loop: CASSRSYKTGGYEQYF. The CDR3 coding sequence is TGTGCCAGCAGCAGATCATACAAGACAGGTGGCTACGAGCAGTACTTC. This chain uses TRBV21-1 with TRBJ2-7; the table's D gene call, TRBD1, was not cross checked with the DNA. TRBV21-1 is noted as a pseudogene. The CDR3 contains 16 residues.

The V and J genes are TRBV19 and TRBJ1-1; no definite D call. Germline CDR1 and CDR2: LNHDA and SQIVND (reference sequence). Trimming stripped 5 bases from V and 3 bases from J, with 13 bases between. The CDR3 is 14 amino acids. Here the CDR3 reads CASSSLSGYTEAFF. The DNA for the CDR3 is TGTGCCAGTAGTTCCCTCTCGGGATACACTGAAGCTTTCTTT.

CDR3 protein: CASRTGTGGSPLHF. In nucleotides, the CDR3 is TGTGCCAGCAGGACTGGGACAGGGGGTTCACCCCTCCACTTT. The rearrangement uses TRBV28 and TRBJ1-6; 11 nucleotides match TRBD1. Germline V gene lookup returns CDR1 MDHEN and CDR2 SYDVKM. This CDR3 spans 14 amino acids. The V gene end was trimmed by 6 bases and the J gene end by 9 bases; junction bases not matched to a gene: 4.

This rearrangement joins TRBV15 to TRBJ1-6, with D uncertain. The V gene's germline CDR1 is LNHNV and CDR2 YYDKDF (reference sequence). V lost 8 bases and J 10 bases, leaving 21 bases between the germline ends. The CDR3 extends over 15 amino acids. This CDR3 reads CATGPIGSQSSPLHF. The CDR3 bases are TGTGCCACCGGACCGATCGGATCACAGTCGTCACCCCTCCACTTT.

A single count supports this clonotype. This rearrangement joins TRBV27 to TRBJ2-1; 15 bases line up with TRBD2. With 5 bases clipped from V and 7 bases from J, the junction kept 12 bases outside the gene matches. This CDR3 is built from 18 residues. Germline CDR1 reads MNHEY; CDR2 reads SMNVEV (reference sequence). The CDR3 spells CASSPHGLAGGPRNEQFF. CDR3 nucleotide sequence: TGTGCCAGCAGTCCCCACGGACTAGCGGGAGGGCCGCGGAATGAGCAGTTCTTC.

The V gene is TRBV7-9, the J gene TRBJ1-2; the D is unclear. V was clipped by 3 bases and J by 8 bases, with 25 bases between them. The germline gives CDR1 SEHNR, CDR2 FQNEAQ (reference sequence). This CDR3 has 17 amino acids. The CDR3 is CASSFARLGQRSVGYTF. DNA of the CDR3: TGTGCCAGCAGCTTCGCCCGCCTCGGGCAGCGCAGTGTCGGCTACACCTTC.

This clonotype was counted only a few times. This chain joins TRBV15 and TRBJ1-5, with 9 bases aligning to TRBD1. Per germline, CDR1 LNHNV and CDR2 YYDKDF (reference sequence). The CDR3 totals 13 residues. V shed 4 bases, J shed 8 bases, and the junction held 3 bases outside the gene matches. The CDR3 sequence: CATSMDRGEPQHF. CDR3 bases: TGTGCCACCAGCATGGACAGGGGAGAGCCCCAGCATTTT.

V is TRBV27 and J is TRBJ1-6, with 8 bases identical to TRBD1. V gave up 10 bases and J gave up 5 bases; unmatched junction bases: 10. The V gene's germline CDR1 is MNHEY and CDR2 SMNVEV (reference sequence). The CDR3 is made up of 15 amino acids. The CDR3 reads CATRTLGQDNSPLHF. The CDR3 nucleotides read TGTGCCACCAGGACCCTGGGACAGGATAATTCACCCCTCCACTTT.

The CDR3 loop is CASSLPRAGAVEQYF. Here the CDR3 DNA reads TGTGCCAGCAGTCTACCGAGGGCGGGAGCAGTCGAGCAGTACTTC. The genes are TRBV7-2 and TRBJ2-7, with 7 bases identical to TRBD2. After removal of 6 bases from V and 6 bases from J, the junction contained 14 bases not matched to a gene. CDR3 length: 15 amino acids. Germline loops: CDR1 SGHTA, CDR2 FQGNSA.

This clonotype came up a few times. This sequence joins TRBV20-1 and TRBJ1-5; the match to TRBD1 covers 8 bases. The V gene end was trimmed by 5 bases and the J gene end by 7 bases; junction bases not matched to a gene: 7. Germline V gene data show CDR1 as DFQATT and CDR2 as SNEGSKA (reference sequence). The CDR3 runs to 13 residues. The CDR3 here is CSAPGQGGQPQHF. The CDR3 DNA is TGCAGTGCTCCTGGACAGGGAGGCCAGCCCCAGCATTTT.

The rearrangement uses TRBV28 and TRBJ1-5; weak D call: TRBD1 (5 bases). This CDR3 region has 15 residues. Trimming cost V 7 bases and J 5 bases, with 18 bases left between them. CDR1 is MDHEN, CDR2 SYDVKM, per germline. The CDR3 bases are TGTGCCAGCATGGATCTCCAGTCGGGGGATCAGCCCCAGCATTTT. This translates into CASMDLQSGDQPQHF.

The chain uses TRBV15 and TRBJ1-5, with D maybe TRBD1 (5 bases). The length of the CDR3 is 20 residues. Germline CDR1 is LNHNV and CDR2 is YYDKDF (reference sequence). Trimming left V 0 bases short and J 11 bases short, with 32 bases between. The CDR3 DNA is TGTGCCACCAGCAGAGAAAGGGCCCCGGACCGTACGGGGCGCGCGAGGGCCCAGCATTTT. Amino acids: CATSRERAPDRTGRARAQHF.